This TCR beta chain appears in the sequencing data of a study of cytotoxic CD8 clonotypes in ibrutinib-treated CLL. Generated by immunoSEQ multiplex PCR, the TCRdb table keeps only in-frame clones and is missing some. The repertoire holds 250,000 to 350,000 clones, less than 85% seen once, with around 5.1% in the top ten. V lost 5 bases and J lost 0, with 11 bases in between. The CDR3 loop spans 14 amino acids. The germline V gene encodes CDR1 PRHDT and CDR2 FYEKMQ (reference sequence). The sequence derives from a human donor with chronic lymphocytic leukemia. This chain joins TRBV13 and TRBJ2-7; D tentatively reads TRBD1 or TRBD2 (5 bases each). The starting material was PBMCs, obtained at disease progression, from a patient treated with ibrutinib. The CDR3 coding sequence is TGTGCCAGCAGCCGGGACGGATCCTCCTACGAGCAGTACTTC. As protein: CASSRDGSSYEQYF.